These 24 T cell receptor beta chains came from one sample sequenced in a study of T cell changes during pregnancy in multiple sclerosis (dated by TCRdb to the late 2010s). Libraries were prepared through the immunoSEQ multiplex PCR assay. The table was pulled from immuneACCESS by TCRdb, which kept in-frame rearrangements only. Such tables lose some clones; where checked, under half of the loss comes from unresolved V genes, and the rest has no known cause. The table for this sample lists 40,000 to 50,000 clones; roughly 91% of them were counted only once. The top ten constitute 10% of the sample. The specimen was CD8+ T cells from peripheral blood mononuclear cells, collected in the first trimester of pregnancy. The receptors derive from a female donor with multiple sclerosis, enrolled in a pregnancy study.

A few counts support this clone. J is TRBJ1-1 and V is TRBV12-5; 8 bases fit TRBD1. The germline CDR1 and CDR2 sequences are LGHNT and FRNRAP. V was pared by 3 bases and J by 1 base, with 16 bases of the junction left unmatched. This CDR3 is built from 19 residues. The CDR3 region has the DNA TGTGCTAGTGGTTTCATTGTGTCCCATACCGGGACAGGGAACACTGAAGCTTTCTTT. This gives the protein CASGFIVSHTGTGNTEAFF.

With respect to this clone: The junction does not match germline at one end; this may be a read error. This chain links TRBV5-4 with TRBJ1-2, with TRBD1 as a possible D gene (5 bases). Per germline, CDR1 SGHNT and CDR2 YYREEE (reference sequence). This CDR3 is built from 11 residues. The CDR3 protein is CASSLATGKSF. CDR3 DNA sequence: TGTGCCAGCAGCTTGGCCACAGGAAAATCCTTC.

This clone was seen a handful of times. The chain is built from TRBV7-8 and TRBJ2-7, with TRBD1 identical over 10 bases. The V and J ends lost 5 bases and 2 bases, in that order; junction bases with no gene match: 6. The CDR3 has 15 amino acids. Germline CDR1 is SGHVS and CDR2 is FQNEAQ. CDR3 DNA: TGTGCCAGCAGCGTCTCCGGGACAGGGGCCTACGAGCAGTACTTC. It is translated as CASSVSGTGAYEQYF.

This clone showed up just a few times. This sequence joins TRBV29-1 and TRBJ1-1; no clear D gene. Germline CDR1 is SQVTM and CDR2 is ANQGSEA. The CDR3 runs 10 residues. The V and J ends lost 7 bases and 4 bases respectively, with 7 bases between them. CDR3 bases: TGCAGCGCCCGGAGCACTGAAGCTTTCTTT. It codes for CSARSTEAFF.

This chain connects TRBV6-1 to TRBJ2-7; a possible D gene is TRBD1 (6 bases). V shed 7 bases and J shed 2 bases, with 15 bases lying between them. Germline lookup yields CDR1 MNHNS and CDR2 SASEGT. CDR3 length: 14 amino acids. CDR3 loop: CASKGEPYPYEQYF. In nucleotides, the CDR3 is TGTGCCAGCAAGGGGGAGCCCTACCCCTACGAGCAGTACTTC.

V is TRBV30 and J is TRBJ2-7, with 7 nucleotides matching TRBD1. Per the germline V gene, CDR1 is GTSNPN and CDR2 is SVGIG (reference sequence). V was clipped by 5 bases and J by 7 bases; unmatched bases: 5. The CDR3 is 11 amino acids. The DNA for the CDR3 is TGTGCCTGGGACAGGGAAGGAGAGCAGTACTTC. It is translated as CAWDREGEQYF.

The rearrangement links TRBV10-3 to TRBJ1-2; D remains unclear. V shed 0 bases and J shed 2 bases, with 13 bases lying between them. Germline CDR1 ENHRY, CDR2 SYGVKD. The CDR3 has 16 amino acids. The CDR3: CAISESSMGANYGYTF. CDR3 in DNA: TGTGCCATCAGTGAGTCGAGTATGGGCGCCAACTATGGCTACACCTTC.

V is TRBV27 and J is TRBJ1-2, with D perhaps matching TRBD1 (6 bases). The CDR3 is 12 amino acids. Between the trimmed V and J ends, which lost 4 bases and 14 bases, there was a span of 17 bases. Germline lookup yields CDR1 MNHEY and CDR2 SMNVEV (reference sequence). The CDR3 DNA follows: TGTGCCAGCAGTTGGGGGACATCCCGCTTAACCTTC. It translates to CASSWGTSRLTF.

The J gene is TRBJ1-5, the V gene TRBV19; D is unclear. This CDR3 is 16 amino acids long. V was trimmed by 4 bases and J by 3 bases, leaving 16 bases between them. Looked up from germline, CDR1 is LNHDA and CDR2 is SQIVND (reference sequence). The CDR3 coding sequence is TGTGCCAGTAGTACAGAAGAAGCGCATACCAATCAGCCCCAGCATTTT. This encodes CASSTEEAHTNQPQHF.

This clone occurred a few times. The chain joins TRBV10-3 to TRBJ1-5; D is perhaps TRBD1 (5 bases). CDR1 is ENHRY, CDR2 SYGVKD, per germline. V shed 4 bases and J shed 0 bases, with 7 bases lying between them. The CDR3 covers 14 residues. CDR3 loop: CAISAGISNQPQHF. CDR3 DNA: TGTGCCATCAGTGCAGGGATTAGCAATCAGCCCCAGCATTTT.

This chain connects TRBV27 to TRBJ2-7; no clear D. The V gene's germline CDR1 is MNHEY and CDR2 SMNVEV (reference sequence). CDR3 length: 14 residues. Trimming removed 2 bases at V and 3 bases at J, with 11 bases between. The CDR3 DNA reads as TGTGCCAGCAGTTTAATTTCGACGGGCTACGAGCAGTACTTC. Protein sequence: CASSLISTGYEQYF.

This clone is a singleton in its sample. The chain recombines TRBV13 with TRBJ1-1; weak D call: TRBD1 (5 bases). Germline CDR1 PRHDT, CDR2 FYEKMQ (reference sequence). The CDR3 consists of 13 residues. Trimming took off 3 bases at V and 2 bases at J, with 7 bases between the two ends. The CDR3 here is CASSLDTNTEAFF. CDR3 nucleotides: TGTGCCAGCAGCTTGGACACAAACACTGAAGCTTTCTTT.

The CDR3 sequence is CASKIAGANTEAFF. The DNA of the CDR3 is TGTGCCAGCAAGATTGCAGGGGCGAACACTGAAGCTTTCTTT. This chain links TRBV27 with TRBJ1-1, with D possibly TRBD1 on 6 matching bases. This CDR3 contains 14 residues. Between the trimmed V and J ends, which lost 7 bases and 1 base, there was a span of 13 bases. Germline assignment: CDR1 MNHEY and CDR2 SMNVEV (reference sequence).

This clone appeared a single time. The chain couples TRBV7-2 to TRBJ1-5; 10 bases align to TRBD1. The CDR3 runs to 15 residues. CDR1 is SGHTA and CDR2 is FQGNSA in the germline V gene. V dropped 5 bases and J dropped 5; count of bases not matched to a gene: 6. The DNA of the CDR3 is TGTGCCAGCAGCCTCCGGACAGGGGGAGATCAGCCCCAGCATTTT. Encoded protein: CASSLRTGGDQPQHF.

This CDR3 reads CASKDRDRGMNTEAFF. The DNA for the CDR3 is TGTGCCAGCAAGGACCGGGACAGAGGCATGAACACTGAAGCTTTCTTT. The chain joins TRBV2 to TRBJ1-1; 7 nucleotides agree with TRBD1. Germline V gene lookup returns CDR1 SNHLY and CDR2 FYNNEI. The CDR3 is 16 amino acids. Losses at the gene ends were 7 bases for V and 0 bases for J; bases not matched to a gene: 11.

The chain uses TRBV29-1 and TRBJ1-2; TRBD1 agrees at 12 bases. With V trimmed by 7 bases and J by 5 bases, 11 bases remained unmatched. The CDR3 sequence is 15 residues long. In germline, CDR1 is SQVTM, CDR2 ANQGSEA. The CDR3 loop reads CSATGTGGLDYGYTF. The CDR3 DNA is TGCAGCGCCACCGGGACAGGGGGCCTTGATTATGGCTACACCTTC. Full variable domain (rest looked up from reference TRBV29-1 and TRBJ1-2): SAVISQKPSRDICQRGTSLTIQCQVDSQVTMMFWYRQQPGQSLTLIATANQGSEATYESGFVIDKFPISRPNLTFSTLTVSNMSPEDSSIYLCSATGTGGLDYGYTFGSGTRLTVV.

The chain carries TRBV27 and TRBJ2-5; D is ambiguous. V was shortened by 8 bases and J by 1 base, with 11 bases between the two germline ends. This CDR3 spans 13 amino acids. Germline-derived CDR1 and CDR2 are MNHEY and SMNVEV (reference sequence). The CDR3 nucleotides are TGTGCCAGCTGCAACATCGCCCAAGAGACCCAGTACTTC. Translation gives CASCNIAQETQYF.

The chain links TRBV7-9 to TRBJ2-1, with D possibly matching TRBD1 (6 bases). The CDR3 has 16 amino acids. V lost 4 bases to trimming and J lost 1 base, with 14 bases between them. Germline values: CDR1 SEHNR, CDR2 FQNEAQ (reference sequence). CDR3 DNA sequence: TGTGCCAGCAGCTCTCCGGACAGTCTATCCTACAATGAGCAGTTCTTC. Protein: CASSSPDSLSYNEQFF.

The V call is TRBV7-6, the J call TRBJ2-1; the D gene is possibly TRBD1 (5 bases). Per the germline V gene, CDR1 is SGHVS and CDR2 is FNYEAQ. Trimming stripped 1 base from V and 6 bases from J, with 13 bases between. The CDR3 is 15 amino acids. For the CDR3, the DNA is TGTGCCAGCAGCTTAGGAGGTGTAAGGGGCAATGAGCAGTTCTTC. This translates into CASSLGGVRGNEQFF.

This sequence joins TRBV30 and TRBJ1-2; 7 bases are shared with TRBD1. V shed 3 bases, J shed 4 bases, and the junction held 11 bases outside the gene matches. The CDR3 is 15 amino acids. Looked up from germline, CDR1 is GTSNPN and CDR2 is SVGIG (reference sequence). CDR3 nucleotide sequence: TGTGCCTGGAGCCCAACGACAGGGTACGGCTATGGCTACACCTTC. Residues: CAWSPTTGYGYGYTF.

V gene TRBV30 combines with J gene TRBJ2-7, with TRBD1 matching 8 bases. The CDR3 is 15 residues long. Germline loops: CDR1 GTSNPN, CDR2 SVGIG (reference sequence). After removal of 1 base from V and 2 bases from J, the junction contained 7 bases not matched to a gene. CDR3 sequence: CAWSGIGTGAYEQYF. CDR3 nucleotides: TGTGCCTGGAGTGGGATCGGGACAGGAGCCTACGAGCAGTACTTC. Based on the CDR3 plus reference TRBV30 and TRBJ2-7, the full variable domain is SQTIHQWPATLVQPVGSPLSLECTVEGTSNPNLYWYRQAAGRGLQLLFYSVGIGQISSEVPQNLSASRPQDRQFILSSKKLLLSDSGFYLCAWSGIGTGAYEQYFGPGTRLTVT.

This chain uses TRBV6-5 with TRBJ1-3; D not certain. Trimming took 0 bases from V and 0 from J, leaving 6 bases between them. The CDR3 contains 15 residues. The germline V gene encodes CDR1 MNHEY and CDR2 SVGAGI. CDR3: CASSYSAGSGNTIYF. The CDR3, as DNA: TGTGCCAGCAGTTACTCAGCGGGCTCTGGAAACACCATATATTTT.

This chain connects TRBV9 to TRBJ2-7, with TRBD2 identical over 13 bases. The V gene's germline CDR1 is SGDLS and CDR2 YYNGEE. Trimming removed 5 bases from V and 5 bases from J; junction bases left unmatched: 10. This CDR3 is built from 16 residues. CDR3 amino acids: CASSPRGLAGIDEQYF. CDR3 bases: TGTGCCAGCAGTCCAAGGGGACTAGCGGGAATCGACGAGCAGTACTTC.

The CDR3 region has the DNA TGTGCCAGCAGCGGATCAGGACGGACTTTGGCCCAGCATTTT. This sequence encodes CASSGSGRTLAQHF. The chain combines TRBV27 with TRBJ1-5, with D unresolved. Germline CDR1 is MNHEY and CDR2 is SMNVEV (reference sequence). Trimming removed 6 bases from V and 11 bases from J, with 20 bases in between. The CDR3 is 14 amino acids.